This T cell receptor (beta chain) was found in a study of blood T cell repertoires in COVID-19. Study as a whole: COVID-19 samples, acute and convalescent, were from the United States, Italy and Spain. In each case, the material was cDNA or gDNA derived from T cells, B-cell-depleted T cells, or PBMCs.

As processed by the authors: Reference gene primer amplification gave estimated nucleated cell counts. Measured with immunoSEQ multiplex PCR; TCRdb has only the in-frame clones, and not every one. The V and J calls and the clone size are those of that table, but D and trimming were determined from the DNA. The sample has roughly 80,000 clones, about 88% seen once; the top ten hold roughly 9.1%. Germline CDR1 and CDR2: LNHDA and SQIVND (reference sequence). V lost 3 bases to trimming and J lost 7 bases, with 10 bases between them. The CDR3 spans 14 residues. The TCR was taken from a human donor in a cohort sampled during active COVID-19. The chain recombines TRBV19 with TRBJ1-6; D is unclear. Sequencing was done on a sample of peripheral blood. In DNA form, the CDR3 reads TGTGCCAGTAGTATGGTGCGAGGGAATTCACCCCTCCACTTT. Translation gives CASSMVRGNSPLHF.